This note documents a single T cell receptor (beta chain) sequence. Antigen unknown. This could be a read error, since a much larger clone is one nucleotide away. The data derive from a study of T cells in Graves' hyperthyroidism and ophthalmopathy. Study-wide context: Peripheral blood was secured at the point of initial diagnosis, before any treatment. Study-wide points: Researchers found most expanded thyroid clonotypes above 0.001 in blood as well.

What was amplified from RNA transcripts were TCR beta CDR3 regions. The TCR CDR3 was amplified in a first-round RT-PCR using the HTBI primer set. TCRdb processed the multiplex PCR reads anew with MiXCR; each CDR3 protein has one entry. This table has about 400,000 distinct CDR3 sequences, 15% appearing once. In making diagnoses, clinical symptoms, serum thyroxine and TRAb, thyroid ultrasound and orbital computed tomography were all used. Isolation of PBMCs was performed on 10 ml fresh peripheral blood. J was trimmed by 3 bases and V by 5 bases; bases with no gene match: 1. The CDR3 loop spans 13 amino acids.

The chain carries TRBV12-3 or TRBV12-4 and TRBJ2-1; 7 bases map to TRBD1. Sequencing used blood. This TCR derives from a woman in her twenties or thirties with Graves' hyperthyroidism. CDR3 region: CASSGDSYNEQFF. As DNA, the CDR3 is TGTGCCAGCAGTGGGGACAGCTACAATGAGCAGTTCTTC.